Below, 20 T cell receptor beta chains from the same sample are listed, as sequenced in a study of T cell repertoires in cytomegalovirus infection. TCRdb used MiXCR to reprocess the reads, holding one entry per CDR3 protein. The sample has around 260,000 distinct CDR3 sequences; roughly 26% are singletons. Source material: PBMCs. These receptors were taken from a human donor in good health (CMV status not recorded). Some clones in this sample may be carry-over from other donors' samples.

CDR3 DNA sequence: TGTGCCAGCAGCTCGTACAGGGGGTATAATGGCTACACCTTC. This translates into CASSSYRGYNGYTF. The chain has TRBV7-4 and TRBJ1-2, with TRBD1 matching over 8 bases. CDR1 and CDR2 from the germline V gene are SGHVT and SQSDAQ. With 4 bases clipped from V and 6 bases from J, the junction kept 7 bases outside the gene matches. This CDR3 is 14 amino acids long.

In its sample, this clonotype was seen many times. This chain links TRBV7-2 with TRBJ2-1; possibly TRBD1 for D (5 bases). V lost 0 bases to trimming and J lost 5 bases, with 11 bases between them. From germline, CDR1 is SGHTA and CDR2 FQGNSA. This CDR3 is built from 15 residues. In nucleotides, the CDR3 is TGTGCCAGCAGCTTAGCGCCTACAGGAAACAATGAGCAGTTCTTC. The encoded protein is CASSLAPTGNNEQFF. The complete variable domain, with remaining parts taken from reference TRBV7-2 and TRBJ2-1, reads GAGVSQSPSNKVTEKGKDVELRCDPISGHTALYWYRQSLGQGLEFLIYFQGNSAPDKSGLPSDRFSAERTGGSVSTLTIQRTQQEDSAVYLCASSLAPTGNNEQFFGPGTRLTVL.

The chain employs TRBV7-2 and TRBJ1-4; D possibly corresponds to TRBD1 (5 bases). V lost 1 base, J lost 8 bases, and 8 bases lay in between. The CDR3 totals 13 residues. Germline values: CDR1 SGHTA, CDR2 FQGNSA. The CDR3 DNA sequence: TGTGCCAGCAGCTTAGAGAGACAGGAAAAACTGTTTTTT. The encoded protein is CASSLERQEKLFF.

This clonotype was detected only once. Without the conserved terminal phenylalanine or tryptophan, this CDR3 likely stems from a read error. The J gene is TRBJ2-1, the V gene TRBV7-6; 10 bases map to TRBD2. Trimming took 0 bases from V and 7 from J; bases not matched to a gene: 15. CDR1 and CDR2 (germline): SGHVS, FNYEAQ. The CDR3 length is 19 residues. CDR3 residues: CASSLAVLAGEARRNEQFV. In DNA, the CDR3 is TGTGCCAGCAGCTTAGCTGTGCTAGCGGGAGAAGCGAGACGGAATGAGCAGTTCGTC.

This rearrangement joins TRBV19 to TRBJ1-5; the D is unclear. The V gene's germline CDR1 is LNHDA and CDR2 SQIVND (reference sequence). Deletions cut 7 bases from V and 4 bases from J, with 11 bases between. The CDR3 loop spans 13 amino acids. The CDR3 coding sequence is TGTGCCAGTAAGGAGGTTGGAAATCAGCCCCAGCATTTT. It translates to CASKEVGNQPQHF.

For this clonotype: A much more abundant neighbour one base away suggests this may be a read error. The chain couples TRBV7-6 to TRBJ1-1; D is perhaps TRBD1 (6 bases). The ends were cut back, 6 bases at V and 5 bases at J, with 13 bases in the middle. CDR1 and CDR2 (germline): SGHVS, FNYEAQ. This CDR3 contains 13 residues. As DNA, the CDR3 is TGTGCCAGCAGGACACAGGGAAATACTGAAGCTTTCTTT. It specifies CASRTQGNTEAFF.

The chain has TRBV28 and TRBJ1-5; D not certain. This CDR3 is 15 amino acids long. With 3 bases removed from V and 0 bases from J, the gap between germline ends came to 9 bases. The V gene's germline CDR1 is MDHEN and CDR2 SYDVKM. The CDR3 sequence is CASSLSRTSNQPQHF. In DNA, the CDR3 is TGTGCCAGCAGTTTGAGTCGGACTAGCAATCAGCCCCAGCATTTT.

The chain joins TRBV5-4 to TRBJ1-6; D is perhaps TRBD1 (5 bases). Trimming removed 0 bases from V and 9 bases from J, with 16 bases in between. This CDR3 contains 16 residues. The germline V gene has CDR1 SGHNT and CDR2 YYREEE (reference sequence). The CDR3 sequence is CASSLGARDRGSPLHF. The DNA of the CDR3 is TGTGCCAGCAGCTTGGGAGCCAGGGATAGGGGTTCACCCCTCCACTTT.

This chain joins TRBV5-1 and TRBJ2-7, with 11 nucleotides matching TRBD1. The J segment lost 3 bases and the V segment lost 0 bases, leaving 2 bases of the junction unmatched. Per germline, CDR1 SGHRS and CDR2 YFSETQ. The CDR3 is made up of 15 amino acids. CDR3 sequence: CASSLGGTGGYEQYF. CDR3 nucleotides: TGCGCCAGCAGCTTGGGGGGGACAGGGGGCTACGAGCAGTACTTC.

This clonotype was found a few times. This chain uses TRBV30 with TRBJ1-6, with a possible D match to TRBD1 (6 bases). Trimming stripped 1 base from V and 14 bases from J, with 18 bases between. The CDR3 is made up of 14 amino acids. Germline V gives CDR1 GTSNPN, CDR2 SVGIG (reference sequence). The CDR3 coding sequence is TGTGCCTGGAGTGACTTTGGCGACGGGACAACCCTCCACTTT. Translation gives CAWSDFGDGTTLHF.

The chain couples TRBV28 to TRBJ2-4; no clear D gene. CDR3 length: 17 residues. Germline lookup yields CDR1 MDHEN and CDR2 SYDVKM. The V end was cut by 6 bases, the J end by 4 bases, with 22 bases between. CDR3: CASRSPESRLAKNIQYF. The CDR3, as DNA: TGTGCCAGCAGGTCCCCGGAGTCGAGGCTCGCTAAAAACATTCAGTACTTC.

This chain uses TRBV4-1 with TRBJ2-3; possibly TRBD1 or TRBD2 for D (5 bases each). V was clipped by 1 base and J by 4 bases, with 18 bases between them. The CDR3 length is 17 residues. CDR1 MGHRA and CDR2 YSYEKL come from the germline V gene. As DNA, the CDR3 is TGCGCCAGCAGCCAAGCCCTAGACGTGGGGGTCGCAGATACGCAGTATTTT. This encodes CASSQALDVGVADTQYF.

This clonotype appeared many times. The V call is TRBV7-8, the J call TRBJ1-1, with TRBD1 identical over 8 bases. Trimming cost V 2 bases and J 1 base; bases outside gene matches: 3. This CDR3 region has 15 residues. Per germline, CDR1 SGHVS and CDR2 FQNEAQ. CDR3 amino acids: CASSLTDRANTEAFF. As DNA, the CDR3 is TGTGCCAGCAGCTTAACGGACAGGGCGAACACTGAAGCTTTCTTT.

This clonotype was seen many times. This chain joins TRBV7-2 and TRBJ2-4, with 7 bases lining up with TRBD1. This CDR3 is 15 amino acids long. Per the germline V gene, CDR1 is SGHTA and CDR2 is FQGNSA. Trimming cost V 6 bases and J 8 bases; bases outside gene matches: 13. The CDR3 DNA is TGTGCCAGCAGACCTAAAACAGGGGTTAGAGACATTCAGTACTTC. Encoded protein: CASRPKTGVRDIQYF.

V gene TRBV11-2 combines with J gene TRBJ2-7, with 8 bases that match TRBD2. The CDR3 consists of 19 residues. V trimming: 0 bases; J trimming: 3 bases; junction bases outside the gene matches: 16. Germline V CDR1 and CDR2: SGHAT, FQNNGV. The CDR3 is CASSLDSRAFGAGVYEQYF. The CDR3 DNA reads TGTGCCAGCAGCTTAGATTCACGGGCTTTTGGAGCGGGAGTCTACGAGCAGTACTTC.

V is TRBV28 and J is TRBJ1-1; D perhaps matches TRBD1 (5 bases). CDR1 is MDHEN and CDR2 is SYDVKM in the germline V gene. V lost 6 bases and J 7 bases, leaving 18 bases between the germline ends. The CDR3 has 14 residues. The CDR3 region has the DNA TGTGCCAGCAGACCCGGGGGTCAGGCGGGTGAAGCTTTCTTT. This encodes CASRPGGQAGEAFF.

This clonotype was observed a few times. The chain joins TRBV4-3 to TRBJ2-7; TRBD1 agrees at 12 bases. Losses at the gene ends were 3 bases for V and 5 bases for J; bases not matched to a gene: 2. The CDR3 is made up of 14 amino acids. Germline assignment: CDR1 LGHNA and CDR2 YSLEER. The CDR3 reads CASSHRDRGHEQYF. The DNA of the CDR3 is TGCGCCAGCAGCCACCGGGACAGGGGGCACGAGCAGTACTTC.

The chain has TRBV20-1 and TRBJ2-3; TRBD1 aligns across 9 bases. This CDR3 comprises 15 residues. After removal of 1 base from V and 3 bases from J, the junction contained 5 bases not matched to a gene. Germline loops: CDR1 DFQATT, CDR2 SNEGSKA (reference sequence). DNA for the CDR3: TGCAGTGCTAGAGCCCCCGACAGGGGGACAGATACGCAGTATTTT. Translating gives CSARAPDRGTDTQYF.

V and J are TRBV28 and TRBJ2-4; possibly TRBD1 or TRBD2 for D (5 bases each). V was shortened by 5 bases and J by 7 bases, with 18 bases between the two germline ends. CDR3 length: 15 residues. Germline V lookup: CDR1 MDHEN, CDR2 SYDVKM. DNA of the CDR3: TGTGCCAGCAGTCGATCGGGGCCCGGGACGAACATTCAGTACTTC. It encodes CASSRSGPGTNIQYF.

This clonotype was detected many times. J is TRBJ1-2 and V is TRBV4-3, with 8 bases matching TRBD1. The CDR3 contains 13 residues. With 4 bases clipped from V and 8 bases from J, the junction kept 6 bases outside the gene matches. From germline, CDR1 is LGHNA and CDR2 YSLEER. CDR3 sequence reads: CASSRATGAGYTF. The CDR3 DNA reads TGCGCCAGCAGCCGCGCGACAGGGGCCGGCTACACCTTC.